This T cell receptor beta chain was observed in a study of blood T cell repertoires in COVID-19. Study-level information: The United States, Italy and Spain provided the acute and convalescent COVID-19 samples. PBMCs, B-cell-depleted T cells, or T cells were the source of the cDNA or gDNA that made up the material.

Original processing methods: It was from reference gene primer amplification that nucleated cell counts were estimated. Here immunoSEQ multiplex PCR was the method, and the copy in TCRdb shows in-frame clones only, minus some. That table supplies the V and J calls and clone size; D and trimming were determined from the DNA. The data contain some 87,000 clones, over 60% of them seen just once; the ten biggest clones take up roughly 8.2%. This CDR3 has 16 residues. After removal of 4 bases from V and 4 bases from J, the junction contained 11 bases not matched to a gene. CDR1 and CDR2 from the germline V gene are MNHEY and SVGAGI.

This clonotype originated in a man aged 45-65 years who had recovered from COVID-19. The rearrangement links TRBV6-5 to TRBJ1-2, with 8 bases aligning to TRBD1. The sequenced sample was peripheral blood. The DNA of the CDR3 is TGTGCCAGCAGTTTAGCGAGGACAGGGATGGGCTATGGCTACACCTTC. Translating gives CASSLARTGMGYGYTF.